Listed here are 18 T cell receptor beta chains from one sample, sequenced in a study of shared T cell receptors in the human thymus. Some clones are missing from TCRdb's copy, which holds only in-frame ones; the method was immunoSEQ multiplex PCR. The sample holds 650,000 to 950,000 clones, roughly 88% seen once. The same sample was also used in a study of human thymus T cells.

Sample: thymocytes. The receptors here all came from a girl under three years old with a congenital heart defect.

This chain connects TRBV19 to TRBJ1-5, with D unclear. Trimming left V 0 bases short and J 5 bases short, with 11 bases between. CDR1 is LNHDA, CDR2 SQIVND, per germline (reference sequence). This CDR3 spans 15 amino acids. The CDR3 DNA reads TGTGCCAGTAGTATAGACAGAAAAGAGGATCAGCCCCAGCATTTT. It is translated as CASSIDRKEDQPQHF. The whole variable domain, remainder taken from reference TRBV19 and TRBJ1-5, is DGGITQSPKYLFRKEGQNVTLSCEQNLNHDAMYWYRQDPGQGLRLIYYSQIVNDFQKGDIAEGYSVSREKKESFPLTVTSAQKNPTAFYLCASSIDRKEDQPQHFGDGTRLSIL.

The chain joins TRBV2 to TRBJ2-3; TRBD1 agrees at 7 bases. The CDR3 is 20 residues long. Trimming took 1 base from V and 2 from J; bases not matched to a gene: 18. From germline, CDR1 is SNHLY and CDR2 FYNNEI. The CDR3 spells CASSEVALRGTARTTDTQYF. The CDR3 coding sequence is TGTGCCAGCAGTGAAGTAGCCCTCAGGGGGACAGCCAGAACCACAGATACGCAGTATTTT.

V and J are TRBV5-6 and TRBJ1-5; the D gene is possibly TRBD1 (6 bases). V was clipped by 4 bases and J by 1 base, with 15 bases between them. The CDR3 contains 16 residues. The germline V gene has CDR1 SGHDT and CDR2 YYEEEE. The CDR3 sequence is CASSQGRIQSNQPQHF. DNA of the CDR3: TGTGCCAGCAGCCAGGGGCGGATCCAAAGCAATCAGCCCCAGCATTTT.

The rearrangement uses TRBV6-1 and TRBJ2-7; D is possibly TRBD2 (6 bases). The CDR3 runs to 14 residues. V lost 6 bases and J 2 bases, leaving 14 bases between the germline ends. Germline CDR1 MNHNS, CDR2 SASEGT. CDR3 protein: CASRAGTPTYEQYF. CDR3 DNA: TGTGCCAGCAGGGCCGGGACTCCTACCTACGAGCAGTACTTC.

This clone has just a few counts. The V gene is TRBV7-9, the J gene TRBJ1-1; no clear D gene. V lost 0 bases to trimming and J lost 8 bases, with 13 bases between them. CDR3 length equals 14 residues. Germline CDR1 reads SEHNR; CDR2 reads FQNEAQ (reference sequence). The CDR3 DNA follows: TGTGCCAGCAGCTTAGCGGCGGGTAAGCTAGAAGCTTTCTTT. Its translation: CASSLAAGKLEAFF.

Only one count was recorded for this clone. This chain links TRBV29-1 with TRBJ1-2, with 7 bases aligning to TRBD1. J was trimmed by 8 bases and V by 2 bases; bases with no gene match: 17. The V gene's germline CDR1 is SQVTM and CDR2 ANQGSEA. CDR3 size: 16 residues. Written as DNA, the CDR3 is TGCAGCGTTGAAAGAGGAGGGGGCAGTTCCTCATGGGGCTACACCTTC. The encoded protein is CSVERGGGSSSWGYTF.

The sample holds a few counts of this clone. The J gene is TRBJ1-1, the V gene TRBV10-3; TRBD1 matches 11 bases. Unmatched junction bases numbered 8, after V lost 2 bases and J lost 6 bases. CDR1 and CDR2 from the germline V gene are ENHRY and SYGVKD. The CDR3 consists of 16 residues. Here the CDR3 reads CAISEPWTGGNAEAFF. The CDR3 DNA reads as TGTGCCATCAGTGAGCCATGGACAGGGGGCAATGCTGAAGCTTTCTTT.

V is TRBV2 and J is TRBJ1-2; tentatively, D is TRBD1 (6 bases). Trimming shortened V by 1 base and J by 5 bases, and 17 bases separated the two germline ends. CDR1 and CDR2 (germline): SNHLY, FYNNEI. The CDR3 is 16 amino acids. The CDR3 sequence: CASSEVRGSELYGYTF. The DNA for the CDR3 is TGTGCCAGCAGTGAAGTGAGGGGGTCAGAACTGTATGGCTACACCTTC.

The CDR3 region has the DNA TGTGCCAGCAGAGAGGCAGATAGCAATCAGCCCCAGCATTTT. This sequence encodes CASREADSNQPQHF. The rearrangement links TRBV27 to TRBJ1-5, with D hard to call. The ends were cut back, 6 bases at V and 0 bases at J, with 9 bases in the middle. This CDR3 has 14 residues. Germline-derived CDR1 and CDR2 are MNHEY and SMNVEV (reference sequence).

The chain has TRBV4-3 and TRBJ2-7; 12 bases map to TRBD2. The CDR3 consists of 16 residues. CDR1 and CDR2 (germline): LGHNA, YSLEER. Unmatched junction bases numbered 5, after V lost 5 bases and J lost 0 bases. CDR3 sequence: CASSSGLAGSSYEQYF. The DNA of the CDR3 is TGCGCCAGCAGCTCCGGACTAGCGGGGAGCTCCTACGAGCAGTACTTC.

CDR3 amino acids: CASSQDKGIRQGNTEAFF. The CDR3 region has the DNA TGCGCCAGCAGCCAAGATAAGGGGATAAGACAGGGGAACACTGAAGCTTTCTTT. The chain combines TRBV4-1 with TRBJ1-1; TRBD1 aligns across 7 bases. The CDR3 is 18 amino acids. Unmatched junction bases numbered 11, after V lost 0 bases and J lost 1 base. Germline CDR1 MGHRA, CDR2 YSYEKL.

The V gene is TRBV2, the J gene TRBJ1-4, with 8 bases matching TRBD1. The CDR3 sequence is 16 residues long. Germline CDR1 reads SNHLY; CDR2 reads FYNNEI. Trimming cost V 3 bases and J 6 bases; bases outside gene matches: 9. The CDR3 DNA reads as TGTGCCAGCAGTGACAGGGGGCCTTCCGTCCATGAAAAACTGTTTTTT. This sequence encodes CASSDRGPSVHEKLFF.

The CDR3 DNA is TGTGCCAGCAGCTCCCGAACCGGGACACCTCAGAACGAGCAGTACTTC. It yields the protein CASSSRTGTPQNEQYF. This chain uses TRBV7-9 with TRBJ2-7, with D perhaps TRBD1 (6 bases). The CDR3 covers 16 residues. Germline V gives CDR1 SEHNR, CDR2 FQNEAQ (reference sequence). Trimming left V 4 bases short and J 5 bases short, with 21 bases between.

J is TRBJ2-1 and V is TRBV7-6; TRBD2 matches at 7 bases. There are 17 residues in the CDR3. V lost 1 base, J lost 1 base, and 7 bases stayed unmatched. Germline V lookup: CDR1 SGHVS, CDR2 FNYEAQ. The CDR3 region is CASSLDSGTTSYNEQFF. The DNA of the CDR3 is TGTGCCAGCAGCTTAGATAGTGGGACTACATCCTACAATGAGCAGTTCTTC.

The chain joins TRBV9 to TRBJ1-6, with D possibly being TRBD1 (6 bases). Trimming removed 3 bases from V and 1 base from J, with 8 bases in between. This CDR3 is 15 amino acids long. Germline V gene data show CDR1 as SGDLS and CDR2 as YYNGEE. The CDR3 protein is CASSGTGSYNSPLHF. In DNA, the CDR3 is TGTGCCAGCAGCGGAACAGGGTCCTATAATTCACCCCTCCACTTT.

This chain joins TRBV5-6 and TRBJ2-1; TRBD2 aligns across 10 bases. With 1 base clipped from V and 8 bases from J, the junction kept 6 bases outside the gene matches. CDR1 SGHDT and CDR2 YYEEEE come from the germline V gene. CDR3 size: 15 residues. CDR3 amino acids: CASSLKRGGSDEQFF. The CDR3 DNA sequence: TGTGCCAGCAGCTTGAAGCGGGGGGGCTCGGATGAGCAGTTCTTC.

This chain uses TRBV28 with TRBJ2-4; a possible D gene is TRBD1 (6 bases). In germline, CDR1 is MDHEN, CDR2 SYDVKM. The CDR3 spans 16 residues. The V and J ends lost 4 bases and 1 base respectively, with 14 bases between them. The CDR3 region is CASSYNRQAAKNIQYF. The CDR3, as DNA: TGTGCCAGCAGTTATAACCGACAGGCCGCCAAAAACATTCAGTACTTC.

This sequence joins TRBV6-6 and TRBJ2-3, with TRBD2 as a possible D gene (6 bases). The germline CDR1 and CDR2 sequences are MNHNY and SVGAGI (reference sequence). The CDR3 contains 14 residues. V lost 2 bases to trimming and J lost 11 bases, with 17 bases between them. CDR3 in DNA: TGTGCCAGCAGTTACAGGGAGGCGCGTTTGGGGCAGTATTTT. Its translation is CASSYREARLGQYF.